A single sample is the source of the 5 T cell receptor beta chains below, sequenced in a study of spatial heterogeneity in lung cancer. Time point in this sample: blood at routine non-recurrence follow-up after resection. The authors sequenced whole RNA from tumor, nontumor lung or frozen PBMC without sorting. MiXCR, run by TCRdb on the 5' RACE reads, gives a single entry per CDR3 protein. The profile covers 25,000 to 30,000 distinct CDR3 sequences, with around 5.8% appearing a single time and more than 20% taken by the ten largest. The sample in question was PBMCs, obtained at follow-up. Receptors were obtained from a male donor with early-stage non-small cell lung cancer.

The table lists this clonotype with many counts. The chain uses TRBV2 and TRBJ1-5, with D unclear. The CDR3 length is 14 residues. Germline V gives CDR1 SNHLY, CDR2 FYNNEI. The V end lost 5 bases, the J end lost 4 bases, and 12 bases lay between the germline ends. In DNA form, the CDR3 reads TGTGCCAGCAGTTCGGGCAGATGGAATCAGCCCCAGCATTTT. It encodes CASSSGRWNQPQHF.

This clonotype was counted ten times or more. V gene TRBV4-3 combines with J gene TRBJ2-1, with a tentative D call TRBD2 (5 bases). The V gene lost 4 bases and the J gene lost 4 bases, with 11 bases spanning the gap. This CDR3 region has 14 residues. Germline assignment: CDR1 LGHNA and CDR2 YSLEER. The CDR3 sequence is CASSPWEQYNEQFF. The CDR3 DNA reads TGCGCCAGCAGCCCCTGGGAGCAATACAATGAGCAGTTCTTC.

This clonotype was counted at least ten times. The chain recombines TRBV4-3 with TRBJ2-7; 11 nucleotides line up with TRBD1. CDR1 is LGHNA and CDR2 is YSLEER in the germline V gene. CDR3 size: 18 residues. J lost 2 bases, V lost 0 bases, and 9 bases had no gene match. The CDR3 DNA reads TGCGCCAGCAGCCAAGATAATAGAGTGGGACAGGGGGCCTACGAGCAGTACTTC. Protein: CASSQDNRVGQGAYEQYF.

This clonotype turned up a few times. V and J are TRBV6-2 or TRBV6-3 and TRBJ2-7, with D unresolved. The CDR3 has 13 amino acids. Germline V gene sequence: CDR1 MNHEY, CDR2 SVGEGT. V was pared by 8 bases and J by 9 bases, with 20 bases between. CDR3 in amino acids: CASGNRAADGQYF. The CDR3 coding sequence is TGTGCCAGCGGGAATCGGGCCGCCGACGGGCAGTACTTC.

Ten or more counts support this clonotype. The chain recombines TRBV4-2 with TRBJ2-5; TRBD2 matches at 12 bases. CDR1 and CDR2 (germline): LGHNA, YNFKEQ. The CDR3 runs 15 residues. The trim removed 3 bases at V and 2 bases at J, leaving 1 base unmatched. Written as DNA, the CDR3 is TGTGCCAGCAGCCATGGACTAGCGGGACAAGAGACCCAGTACTTC. Translated, it gives CASSHGLAGQETQYF.